The source of this TCR beta chain is a study of glioma-infiltrating T cells. Study information: WHO grade II oligodendrogliomas or astrocytomas, plus non-recurrent WHO grade IV glioblastomas, were sampled.

Germline V CDR1 and CDR2: MNHEY, SMNVEV (reference sequence). This CDR3 has 14 residues. The V and J ends lost 7 bases and 3 bases, in that order; junction bases with no gene match: 6. Using RNA template, CDR3s of TCR alpha and beta were amplified with iRepertoire arm-PCR. TCRdb itself ran the multiplex PCR reads through MiXCR, one entry per CDR3 protein. The table records 300,000 to 450,000 distinct CDR3 sequences, 41% of them present only once. This clonotype was recorded at least ten times. Sequencing was performed on glioma tissue, nonneoplastic brain tissue, or PBMCs (not recorded which). This chain uses TRBV27 with TRBJ1-5, with 7 bases identical to TRBD1. The clonotype comes from a human donor with low-grade glioma or glioblastoma, undergoing nonglioma brain surgery, or in good health (not recorded which). The CDR3 bases are TGTGCCAGCACCCCGACAGGGTCCAATCAGCCCCAGCATTTT. Protein sequence: CASTPTGSNQPQHF.